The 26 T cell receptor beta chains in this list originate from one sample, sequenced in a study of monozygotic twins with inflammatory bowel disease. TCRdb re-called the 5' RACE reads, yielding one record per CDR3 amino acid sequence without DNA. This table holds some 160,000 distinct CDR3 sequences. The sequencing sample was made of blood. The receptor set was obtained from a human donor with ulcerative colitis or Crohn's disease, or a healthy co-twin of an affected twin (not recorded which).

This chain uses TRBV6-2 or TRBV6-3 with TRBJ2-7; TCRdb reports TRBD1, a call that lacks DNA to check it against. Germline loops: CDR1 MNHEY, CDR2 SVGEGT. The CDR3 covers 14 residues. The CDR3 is CASSHRQGSNEQYF.

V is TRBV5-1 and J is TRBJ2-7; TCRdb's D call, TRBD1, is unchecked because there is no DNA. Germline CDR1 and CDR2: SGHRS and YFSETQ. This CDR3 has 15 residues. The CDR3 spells CASSLVAGLAYEQYF.

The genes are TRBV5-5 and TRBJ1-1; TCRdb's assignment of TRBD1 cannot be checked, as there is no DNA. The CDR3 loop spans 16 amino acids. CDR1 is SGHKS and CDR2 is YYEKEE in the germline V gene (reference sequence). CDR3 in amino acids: CASSTALGSMNTEAFF.

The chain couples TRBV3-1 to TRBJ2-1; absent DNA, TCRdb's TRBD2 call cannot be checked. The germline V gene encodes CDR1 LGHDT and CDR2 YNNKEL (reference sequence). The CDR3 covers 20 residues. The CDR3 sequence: CASSLYRLAGGIREENEQFF.

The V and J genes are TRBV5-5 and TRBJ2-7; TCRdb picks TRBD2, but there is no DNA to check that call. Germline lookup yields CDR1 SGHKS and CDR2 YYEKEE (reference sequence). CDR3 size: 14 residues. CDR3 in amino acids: CASSSSGTYYEQYF.

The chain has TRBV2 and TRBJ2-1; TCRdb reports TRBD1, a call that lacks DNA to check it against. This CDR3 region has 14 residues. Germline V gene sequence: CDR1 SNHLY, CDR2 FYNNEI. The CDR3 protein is CAGARRGMGNEQFF.

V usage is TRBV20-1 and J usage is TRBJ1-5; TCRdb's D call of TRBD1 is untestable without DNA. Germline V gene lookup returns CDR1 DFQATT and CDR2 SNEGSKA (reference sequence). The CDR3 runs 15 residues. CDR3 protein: CSAPTGKVSNQPQHF.

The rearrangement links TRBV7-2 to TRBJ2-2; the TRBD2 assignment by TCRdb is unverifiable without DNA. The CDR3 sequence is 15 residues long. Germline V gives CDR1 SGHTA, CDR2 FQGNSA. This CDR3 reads CASSSLAGAGGELFF.

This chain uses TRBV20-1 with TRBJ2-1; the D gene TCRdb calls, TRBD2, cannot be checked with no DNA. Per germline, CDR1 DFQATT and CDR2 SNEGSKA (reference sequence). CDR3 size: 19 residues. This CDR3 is CSARDIRPDAAERYNEQFF.

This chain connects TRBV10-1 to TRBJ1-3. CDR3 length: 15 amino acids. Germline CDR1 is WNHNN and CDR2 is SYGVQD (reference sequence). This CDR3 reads CASSPSGISGNTIYF.

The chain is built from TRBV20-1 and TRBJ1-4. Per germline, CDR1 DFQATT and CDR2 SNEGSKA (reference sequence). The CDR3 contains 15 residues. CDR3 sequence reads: CSARQLTATNEKLFF.

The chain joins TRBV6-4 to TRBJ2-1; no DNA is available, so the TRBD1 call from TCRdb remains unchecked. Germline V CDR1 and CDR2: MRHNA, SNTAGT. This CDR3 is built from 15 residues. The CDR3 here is CASSDMGTGGSEQFF.

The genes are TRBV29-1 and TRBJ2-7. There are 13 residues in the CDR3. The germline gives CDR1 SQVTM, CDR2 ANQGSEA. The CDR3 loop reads CSVRGLGIDEQYF.

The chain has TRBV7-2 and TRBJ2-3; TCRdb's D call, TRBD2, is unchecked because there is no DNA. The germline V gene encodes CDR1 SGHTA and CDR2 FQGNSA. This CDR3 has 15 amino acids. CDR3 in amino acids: CASSSRTRFTDTQYF.

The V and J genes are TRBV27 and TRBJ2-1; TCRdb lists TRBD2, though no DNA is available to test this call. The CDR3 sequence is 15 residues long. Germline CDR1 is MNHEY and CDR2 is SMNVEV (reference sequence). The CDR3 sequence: CASSLGTSGNNEQFF.

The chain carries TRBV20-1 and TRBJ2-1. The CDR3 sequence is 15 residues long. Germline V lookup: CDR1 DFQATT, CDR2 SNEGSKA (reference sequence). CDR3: CSASRTGNSYNEQFF.

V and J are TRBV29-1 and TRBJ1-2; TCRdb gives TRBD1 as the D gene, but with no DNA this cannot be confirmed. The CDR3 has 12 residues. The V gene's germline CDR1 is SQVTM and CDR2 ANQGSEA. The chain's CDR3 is CSVGSGQNGYTF.

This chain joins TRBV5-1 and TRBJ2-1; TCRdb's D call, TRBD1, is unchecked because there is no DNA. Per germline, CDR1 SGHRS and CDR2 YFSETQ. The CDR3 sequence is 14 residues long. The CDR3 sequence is CASSLEGGFNEQFF.

This CDR3 reads CASSLEGLRGYTF. The rearrangement joins TRBV7-2 to TRBJ1-2. Germline V lookup: CDR1 SGHTA, CDR2 FQGNSA. The CDR3 is 13 amino acids.

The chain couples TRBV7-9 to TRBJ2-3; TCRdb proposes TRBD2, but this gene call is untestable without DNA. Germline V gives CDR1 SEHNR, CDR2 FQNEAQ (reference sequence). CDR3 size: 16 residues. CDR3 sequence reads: CASSLARTSGRDTQYF.

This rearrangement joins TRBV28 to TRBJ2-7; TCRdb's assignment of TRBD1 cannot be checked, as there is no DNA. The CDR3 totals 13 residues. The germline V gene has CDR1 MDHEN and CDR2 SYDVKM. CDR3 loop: CATVGTPIYEQYF. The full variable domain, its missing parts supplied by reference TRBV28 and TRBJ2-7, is DVKVTQSSRYLVKRTGEKVFLECVQDMDHENMFWYRQDPGLGLRLIYFSYDVKMKEKGDIPEGYSVSREKKERFSLILESASTNQTSMYLCATVGTPIYEQYFGPGTRLTVT.

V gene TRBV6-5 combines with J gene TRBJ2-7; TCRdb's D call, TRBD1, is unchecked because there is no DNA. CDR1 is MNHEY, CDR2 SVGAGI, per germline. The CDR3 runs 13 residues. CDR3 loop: CASSYPPGDEQYF.

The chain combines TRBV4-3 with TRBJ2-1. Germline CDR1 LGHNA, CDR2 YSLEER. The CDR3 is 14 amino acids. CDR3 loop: CASSHGSLVNEQFF.

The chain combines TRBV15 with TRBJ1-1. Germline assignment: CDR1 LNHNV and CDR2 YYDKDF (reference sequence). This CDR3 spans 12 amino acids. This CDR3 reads CATSKGSTEAFF.

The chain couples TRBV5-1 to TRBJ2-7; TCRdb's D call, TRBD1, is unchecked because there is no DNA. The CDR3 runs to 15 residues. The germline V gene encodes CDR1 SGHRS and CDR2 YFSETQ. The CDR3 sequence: CASSLPRDSFYEQYF.

CDR3 protein: CASSLPSSGGRLTGELFF. J is TRBJ2-2 and V is TRBV7-8; TCRdb proposes TRBD2, but this gene call is untestable without DNA. The CDR3 is 18 residues long. The germline V gene has CDR1 SGHVS and CDR2 FQNEAQ.